These T cell receptor beta chains were read from a single sample in a study of OX40 agonist ivuxolimab in advanced cancers. The data were produced by immunoSEQ multiplex PCR, yet TCRdb's version contains in-frame clones alone and is incomplete. This sample yields tens of thousands of clones, of which approximately 83% are seen a single time; 0.7% belongs to the top ten. The material sequenced was CD4+ or CD8+ T cells sorted from blood, taken in a trial of the OX40 agonist ivuxolimab. The source is an adult with an advanced solid tumor such as melanoma, head and neck, liver or kidney cancer. The CDR3 runs from the conserved cysteine through the conserved F or W. The order of the fields is J gene, CDR3 length, V gene, CDR3 protein.

j_call: TRBJ2-1
cdr3_length: 17
v_call: TRBV7-6
cdr3_aa: CASSLAVPAGGTHERFF

j_call: TRBJ1-4
cdr3_length: 16
v_call: TRBV5-1
cdr3_aa: CASSLLGRTTNEKLFF

j_call: TRBJ2-1
cdr3_length: 11
v_call: TRBV10-3
cdr3_aa: CAIRTSDEQFF

j_call: TRBJ2-3
cdr3_length: 16
v_call: TRBV5-1
cdr3_aa: CASRLPGTSYTDTQYF

j_call: TRBJ2-3
cdr3_length: 16
v_call: TRBV4-2
cdr3_aa: CASRQVGTGDTDTQYF

j_call: TRBJ1-2
cdr3_length: 14
v_call: TRBV30
cdr3_aa: CAWISYRGVNGYTF

j_call: TRBJ2-3
cdr3_length: 14
v_call: TRBV15
cdr3_aa: CATSRGISTDTQYF

j_call: TRBJ1-2
cdr3_length: 15
v_call: TRBV18
cdr3_aa: CASSPRTGGNYGYTF

j_call: TRBJ2-3
cdr3_length: 16
v_call: TRBV15
cdr3_aa: CATSREIAGAKDTQYF

j_call: TRBJ1-1
cdr3_length: 17
v_call: TRBV5-1
cdr3_aa: CASSSPGQGAQGSEAFF

j_call: TRBJ2-7
cdr3_length: 15
v_call: TRBV10-3
cdr3_aa: CAIRQQGVKTYEQYF

j_call: TRBJ1-3
cdr3_length: 13
v_call: TRBV4-1
cdr3_aa: CASHSYSGNTIYF

j_call: TRBJ1-3
cdr3_length: 16
v_call: TRBV19
cdr3_aa: CASSTGRRQSGNTIYF

j_call: TRBJ1-5
cdr3_length: 13
v_call: TRBV18
cdr3_aa: CASSTRSNQPQHF